A selection of T cell receptor beta chains follows, all from one sample in a study of T cells after yellow fever vaccination. Each CDR3 protein is one row after TCRdb ran MiXCR on the 5' RACE reads. The table includes about 210,000 distinct CDR3 sequences, 3% to 4% detected once. Sequencing used CD4+ T cells sorted from PBMCs, obtained 10 days after the yellow fever booster vaccination. These receptors all stem from a man between 18 and 29 years old who received the YFV17D yellow fever vaccine. The CDR3 runs from the conserved cysteine through the conserved F or W. Each record gives: D gene, V gene, J gene, clone size, CDR3 DNA, CDR3 protein. D genes are given only for firm matches. Not every row has a clone size; where given, it reads once, few, many or a size class.

d_call: TRBD2; v_call: TRBV4-1; j_call: TRBJ2-1; clone_size: few; cdr3_nt: TGCGCCAGCAGACGACTAGCGGGGGGGGGTGAGCAGTTCTTC; cdr3_aa: CASRRLAGGGEQFF
d_call: -; v_call: TRBV7-2; j_call: TRBJ2-3; clone_size: few; cdr3_nt: TGTGCCAGCAGCTTAGAAGGAGTTTGGGCAGATACGCAGTATTTT; cdr3_aa: CASSLEGVWADTQYF
d_call: -; v_call: TRBV5-4; j_call: TRBJ2-5; clone_size: many; cdr3_nt: TGTGCCAGCAGCGGCCCACAGGGCCCCCAAGAGACCCAGTACTTC; cdr3_aa: CASSGPQGPQETQYF
d_call: -; v_call: TRBV4-3; j_call: TRBJ2-1; clone_size: -; cdr3_nt: TGCGCCAGCAGCCGAAGGGGCGTTTACGATGAGCAGTTCTTC; cdr3_aa: CASSRRGVYDEQFF
d_call: TRBD2; v_call: TRBV18; j_call: TRBJ2-1; clone_size: many; cdr3_nt: TGTGCCAGCTCACCCCGAGCTTTAGCGGGGGGGAAGATAAATGAGCAGTTCTTC; cdr3_aa: CASSPRALAGGKINEQFF
d_call: -; v_call: TRBV30; j_call: TRBJ1-1; clone_size: many; cdr3_nt: TGTGCCTGGATAGCAGGGGCGACTGAAGCTTTCTTT; cdr3_aa: CAWIAGATEAFF
d_call: TRBD1; v_call: TRBV5-1; j_call: TRBJ1-4; clone_size: few; cdr3_nt: TGCGCCAGCAGCTTGGGACAGGGGCGGACTAATGAAAAACTGTTTTTT; cdr3_aa: CASSLGQGRTNEKLFF
d_call: -; v_call: TRBV2; j_call: TRBJ2-3; clone_size: few; cdr3_nt: TGTGCCAGCAGTGAACTAATTTCAAGGACAGATACGCAGTATTTT; cdr3_aa: CASSELISRTDTQYF
d_call: -; v_call: TRBV6-5; j_call: TRBJ2-1; clone_size: -; cdr3_nt: TGTGCCAGCAGTGGCAGGGCAAATTACAATGAGCAGTTCTTC; cdr3_aa: CASSGRANYNEQFF
d_call: TRBD2; v_call: TRBV27; j_call: TRBJ2-2; clone_size: many; cdr3_nt: TGTGCCACGGGACTATGGCAGTTGAACACCGGGGAGCTGTTTTTT; cdr3_aa: CATGLWQLNTGELFF
d_call: -; v_call: TRBV4-1; j_call: TRBJ1-5; clone_size: few; cdr3_nt: TGCGCCAGCAGCCAAGATCATATAGGTAGCAATCAGCCCCAGCATTTT; cdr3_aa: CASSQDHIGSNQPQHF
d_call: -; v_call: TRBV12-3/TRBV12-4; j_call: TRBJ1-2; clone_size: many; cdr3_nt: TGTGCCAGCAGTCCCACAGGGTTGACTGGCTACACCTTC; cdr3_aa: CASSPTGLTGYTF
d_call: -; v_call: TRBV5-6; j_call: TRBJ1-2; clone_size: many; cdr3_nt: TGTGCCAGCAGCCCGGCAGGCAGAGTCCTCTATGGCTACACCTTC; cdr3_aa: CASSPAGRVLYGYTF
d_call: TRBD1; v_call: TRBV5-1; j_call: TRBJ1-1; clone_size: -; cdr3_nt: TGCGCCAGCAGCCCAGGGACAGTTACGAACACTGAAGCTTTCTTT; cdr3_aa: CASSPGTVTNTEAFF
d_call: -; v_call: TRBV7-2; j_call: TRBJ1-2; clone_size: -; cdr3_nt: TGTGCCAGCAGCTTAGTCCAGACATCTAACTATGGCTACACCTTC; cdr3_aa: CASSLVQTSNYGYTF
d_call: -; v_call: TRBV3-1; j_call: TRBJ2-7; clone_size: few; cdr3_nt: TGTGCCAGCAGCCAAGGTCGGCCCTCTCTCGAGCAGTACTTC; cdr3_aa: CASSQGRPSLEQYF
d_call: -; v_call: TRBV7-9; j_call: TRBJ2-2; clone_size: many; cdr3_nt: TGTGCCAGCAGCTTAGCTTGGGGCCCTAATGAGAACACCGGGGAGCTGTTTTTT; cdr3_aa: CASSLAWGPNENTGELFF
d_call: TRBD2; v_call: TRBV28; j_call: TRBJ2-4; clone_size: few; cdr3_nt: TGTGCCAGCAGTTGGGGGACTAGCTGGGCCAAAAACATTCAGTACTTC; cdr3_aa: CASSWGTSWAKNIQYF
d_call: TRBD1; v_call: TRBV6-5; j_call: TRBJ1-5; clone_size: many; cdr3_nt: TGTGCCAGCAGAACGACAGGGGATGCGATTCAGCCCCAGCATTTT; cdr3_aa: CASRTTGDAIQPQHF
d_call: -; v_call: TRBV20-1; j_call: TRBJ1-5; clone_size: many; cdr3_nt: TGCAGTGCTACCAAATTCGGGGGGAATTTGCCCCAGCATTTT; cdr3_aa: CSATKFGGNLPQHF
d_call: -; v_call: TRBV7-8; j_call: TRBJ1-1; clone_size: many; cdr3_nt: TGTGCCAGCAGCTTAGCGGAGACCCAGGAAGCTTTCTTT; cdr3_aa: CASSLAETQEAFF
d_call: -; v_call: TRBV3-1; j_call: TRBJ1-1; clone_size: many; cdr3_nt: TGTGCCAGCAGCCAAGATCTCACGCAAGAAGCTTTCTTT; cdr3_aa: CASSQDLTQEAFF
d_call: -; v_call: TRBV12-5; j_call: TRBJ1-6; clone_size: many; cdr3_nt: TGTGCTAGCGCCTCAGGGAGCTCCTATAATTCACCCCTCCACTTT; cdr3_aa: CASASGSSYNSPLHF
d_call: TRBD2; v_call: TRBV23-1; j_call: TRBJ2-3; clone_size: -; cdr3_nt: TGCGCCAGCGCGGCCGCTGCGGGGGGCACAGATACGCAGTATTTT; cdr3_aa: CASAAAAGGTDTQYF
d_call: -; v_call: TRBV7-2; j_call: TRBJ2-7; clone_size: few; cdr3_nt: TGTGCCAGCAGCTCACACTACCTCTCTAGCTCCTACGAGCAGTACTTC; cdr3_aa: CASSSHYLSSSYEQYF
d_call: -; v_call: TRBV20-1; j_call: TRBJ1-1; clone_size: few; cdr3_nt: TGCAGTGCCCGAGCCCGAGGGAACACTGAAGCTTTCTTT; cdr3_aa: CSARARGNTEAFF
d_call: -; v_call: TRBV18; j_call: TRBJ2-5; clone_size: few; cdr3_nt: TGTGCCAGCTCACCACCGAAACTGACACAAGAAGAGACCCAGTACTTC; cdr3_aa: CASSPPKLTQEETQYF
d_call: -; v_call: TRBV11-2; j_call: TRBJ1-6; clone_size: -; cdr3_nt: TGTGCCAGCAGCTTCGGATATAATTCACCCCTCCACTTT; cdr3_aa: CASSFGYNSPLHF
d_call: -; v_call: TRBV24-1; j_call: TRBJ2-5; clone_size: few; cdr3_nt: TGTGCCACCAGTGATGTATGGGAGACCCAGTACTTC; cdr3_aa: CATSDVWETQYF